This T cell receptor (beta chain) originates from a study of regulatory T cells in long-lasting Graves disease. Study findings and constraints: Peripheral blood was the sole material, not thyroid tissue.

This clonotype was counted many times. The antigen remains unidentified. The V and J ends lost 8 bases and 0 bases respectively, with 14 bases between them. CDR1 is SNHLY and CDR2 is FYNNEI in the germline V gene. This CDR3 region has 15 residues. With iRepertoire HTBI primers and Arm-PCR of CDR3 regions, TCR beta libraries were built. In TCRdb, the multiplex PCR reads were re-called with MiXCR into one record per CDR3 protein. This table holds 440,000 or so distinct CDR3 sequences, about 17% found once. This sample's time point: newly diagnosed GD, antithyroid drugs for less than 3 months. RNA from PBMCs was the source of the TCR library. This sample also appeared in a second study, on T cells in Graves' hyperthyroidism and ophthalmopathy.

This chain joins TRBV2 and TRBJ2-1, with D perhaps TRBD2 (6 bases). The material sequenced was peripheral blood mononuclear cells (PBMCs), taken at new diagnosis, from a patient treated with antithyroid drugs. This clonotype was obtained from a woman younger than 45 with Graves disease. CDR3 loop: CASGRGLNSYNEQFF. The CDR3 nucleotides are TGTGCCAGCGGGAGAGGACTAAACTCCTACAATGAGCAGTTCTTC.